This T cell receptor beta chain was recovered during a study of regulatory T cells in long-lasting Graves disease. Time point: persistent/refractory GD, antithyroid drugs over 5 years with positive TRAb. The TCR library was prepared using RNA isolated from PBMCs. Patients were from an endocrinology department in Xi'an, China. As regards this clonotype: This clone may be a read error of a much larger clone one base away.

CDR1 and CDR2 from the germline V gene are MNHNS and SASEGT. The V and J ends lost 8 bases and 9 bases respectively, with 14 bases between them. The CDR3 has 13 amino acids. Through Arm-PCR of CDR3 regions and iRepertoire HTBI primers, TCR beta libraries were built. TCRdb used MiXCR to reprocess the multiplex PCR reads, holding one entry per CDR3 protein. The table records 300,000 or so distinct CDR3 sequences, about 18% of them present only once. The clonotype comes from a female donor with Graves disease. This chain uses TRBV6-1 with TRBJ1-6, with D perhaps matching TRBD1 (6 bases). The source material was peripheral blood mononuclear cells (PBMCs), sampled when the disease was refractory, from a patient treated with antithyroid drugs. CDR3 nucleotide sequence: TGTGCCAGCCGCCAGGGGACGGGTTCACCCCTCCACTTT. Protein sequence: CASRQGTGSPLHF.